This entry lists 25 T cell receptor beta chains sequenced from one sample in a study of T cells after yellow fever vaccination. MiXCR, applied by TCRdb to the 5' RACE reads, yields one record per CDR3 protein. Of 500,000 to 650,000 distinct CDR3 sequences listed, 9% to 15% were seen once; the top ten hold around 14%. The sequencing used PBMCs, collected on the day of the yellow fever booster vaccination. Every receptor here comes from a man younger than 45 who received the YFV17D yellow fever vaccine.

There are a few counts of this clonotype. V and J are TRBV5-1 and TRBJ1-1; D gene unclear. The V end lost 0 bases, the J end lost 4 bases, and 10 bases lay between the germline ends. The CDR3 covers 14 residues. The germline gives CDR1 SGHRS, CDR2 YFSETQ. CDR3 protein: CASSLDAAATEAFF. In nucleotides, the CDR3 is TGCGCCAGCAGCTTGGATGCCGCTGCCACTGAAGCTTTCTTT.

This chain connects TRBV29-1 to TRBJ2-7, with TRBD2 as a possible D gene (5 bases). The CDR3 length is 11 residues. Germline CDR1 and CDR2: SQVTM and ANQGSEA. With 2 bases removed from V and 4 bases from J, the gap between germline ends came to 6 bases. CDR3 sequence (DNA): TGCAGCGTTGAAAGGGAGTACGAGCAGTACTTC. It translates to CSVEREYEQYF.

This clonotype was seen more than once but under ten times. CDR3 loop: CAWRLAGGSYNEQFF. CDR3 DNA sequence: TGTGCCTGGAGACTAGCGGGAGGATCCTACAATGAGCAGTTCTTC. V and J are TRBV30 and TRBJ2-1; 12 bases agree with TRBD2. The CDR3 is 15 amino acids. J gave up 1 base and V 3 bases, and 1 base lay outside the gene matches. Germline lookup yields CDR1 GTSNPN and CDR2 SVGIG (reference sequence).

This clonotype was detected only a few times. The chain employs TRBV20-1 and TRBJ2-1; TRBD2 matches 11 bases. V lost 6 bases and J lost 8; bases outside the gene matches: 18. This CDR3 contains 17 residues. Germline V CDR1 and CDR2: DFQATT, SNEGSKA (reference sequence). CDR3 protein: CSASPYSGRGRGDEQFF. The DNA for the CDR3 is TGCAGTGCGAGCCCTTATAGCGGGAGGGGCAGAGGCGATGAGCAGTTCTTC.

This clonotype was counted between two and nine times. CDR3 DNA sequence: TGCAGTACCGGACAGGGTGGATCCGAGCAGTACTTC. Amino acid sequence: CSTGQGGSEQYF. The genes are TRBV20-1 and TRBJ2-7, with 8 bases identical to TRBD1. Germline CDR1 is DFQATT and CDR2 is SNEGSKA (reference sequence). This CDR3 has 12 residues. V shed 8 bases, J shed 6 bases, and the junction held 9 bases outside the gene matches.

This sequence joins TRBV7-8 and TRBJ1-5; no clear D. V was shortened by 5 bases and J by 4 bases, with 15 bases between the two germline ends. CDR3 length: 15 residues. Germline CDR1 and CDR2: SGHVS and FQNEAQ. The chain's CDR3 is CASSLSSAGNQPQHF. The CDR3 DNA follows: TGTGCCAGCAGCCTTTCATCCGCAGGTAATCAGCCCCAGCATTTT.

In this sample, this clonotype turned up many times. This CDR3 is CSVGENEQFF. CDR3 nucleotide sequence: TGCAGCGTTGGGGAGAATGAGCAGTTCTTC. V gene TRBV29-1 combines with J gene TRBJ2-1; tentatively, D is TRBD2 (5 bases). The V and J ends lost 4 bases and 7 bases respectively, with 5 bases between them. Germline V gene data show CDR1 as SQVTM and CDR2 as ANQGSEA. The CDR3 has 10 amino acids.

The sample holds a few counts of this clonotype. This rearrangement joins TRBV24-1 to TRBJ2-6; D uncertain. The CDR3 consists of 16 residues. V shed 4 bases and J shed 0 bases, with 9 bases lying between them. Germline V gives CDR1 KGHDR, CDR2 SFDVKD. In nucleotides, the CDR3 is TGTGCCACCAGTGAACCCACGAGCTCTGGGGCCAACGTCCTGACTTTC. Its translation: CATSEPTSSGANVLTF.

This sequence joins TRBV12-3 or TRBV12-4 and TRBJ2-3; 11 positions agree with TRBD1. The CDR3 consists of 14 residues. V gave up 6 bases and J gave up 6 bases; unmatched junction bases: 5. The CDR3 spells CASSRTGGGDTQYF. In DNA, the CDR3 is TGTGCCAGCAGCCGGACAGGGGGCGGGGATACGCAGTATTTT.

This clonotype was counted a few times. This chain uses TRBV12-3 or TRBV12-4 with TRBJ1-3; D gene uncertain. CDR3 length: 15 amino acids. Trimming cost V 3 bases and J 2 bases, with 11 bases left between them. CDR3 nucleotide sequence: TGTGCCAGCAGTTTTCCGTGGGAGACTGGAAACACCATATATTTT. Protein: CASSFPWETGNTIYF.

Notes on this clonotype: A much bigger clone sits one base away, suggesting this may be a read error. The rearrangement uses TRBV12-3 or TRBV12-4 and TRBJ1-2, with 7 bases aligning to TRBD1. This CDR3 is built from 18 residues. CDR3 DNA sequence: TGTGCCTGCAGTTATTACTCGCTCCGGGACAGCCATAACTATGGCTACACCTTC. It encodes CACSYYSLRDSHNYGYTF.

J is TRBJ2-3 and V is TRBV20-1; D assignment may be TRBD1 or TRBD2 (5 bases each). The CDR3 is made up of 13 amino acids. The germline gives CDR1 DFQATT, CDR2 SNEGSKA (reference sequence). V lost 3 bases and J lost 5, with 12 bases in between. CDR3 in amino acids: CSASTGPGDTQYF. The CDR3 coding sequence is TGCAGTGCTAGTACGGGGCCCGGAGATACGCAGTATTTT.

This clonotype was counted only a few times. V is TRBV4-3 and J is TRBJ1-5; D ambiguous. The CDR3 consists of 14 residues. Germline CDR1 is LGHNA and CDR2 is YSLEER. V lost 1 base and J lost 7, with 11 bases in between. CDR3 in amino acids: CASSQVVGGQPQHF. CDR3 bases: TGCGCCAGCAGCCAAGTGGTTGGTGGCCAGCCCCAGCATTTT.

The chain recombines TRBV27 with TRBJ2-7; 8 nucleotides match TRBD1. Germline loops: CDR1 MNHEY, CDR2 SMNVEV (reference sequence). V lost 5 bases, J lost 9 bases, and 15 bases stayed unmatched. The length of the CDR3 is 15 residues. The CDR3 sequence: CASSILGTGGGWQYF. CDR3 nucleotides: TGTGCCAGCAGTATCCTCGGGACAGGTGGGGGATGGCAGTACTTC.

The gene calls are TRBV5-6 and TRBJ2-7; 7 bases map to TRBD1. Trimming took 0 bases from V and 7 from J; bases not matched to a gene: 7. The CDR3 runs 14 residues. The germline V gene encodes CDR1 SGHDT and CDR2 YYEEEE. The CDR3 coding sequence is TGTGCCAGCAGCTTGGTGGGCGCAGGGGGTGAGCAGTACTTC. Its protein product is CASSLVGAGGEQYF.

The chain combines TRBV7-2 with TRBJ1-6; TRBD1 matches 7 bases. CDR1 and CDR2 (germline): SGHTA, FQGNSA. Losses at the gene ends were 4 bases for V and 11 bases for J; bases not matched to a gene: 8. This CDR3 has 14 amino acids. CDR3 coding DNA: TGTGCCAGCAGCTCGAGGGGGCCGGAGGCACCCCTCCACTTT. Translating gives CASSSRGPEAPLHF.

The gene calls are TRBV20-1 and TRBJ2-4, with 7 bases fitting TRBD2. CDR1 is DFQATT and CDR2 is SNEGSKA in the germline V gene (reference sequence). V lost 6 bases to trimming and J lost 1 base; unmatched junction nucleotides: 6. This CDR3 spans 14 amino acids. This CDR3 is CSAQDGGAKNIQYF. CDR3 nucleotides: TGCAGTGCACAAGACGGGGGGGCCAAAAACATTCAGTACTTC.

This clonotype was observed a handful of times. The chain employs TRBV9 and TRBJ2-7; TRBD2 might be the D (6 bases). This CDR3 spans 14 amino acids. Germline CDR1 and CDR2: SGDLS and YYNGEE. V lost 2 bases to trimming and J lost 3 bases, with 12 bases between them. The CDR3 DNA reads as TGTGCCAGCAGCGTGGCTAGCGACCACTACGAGCAGTACTTC. The encoded protein is CASSVASDHYEQYF. Combining the CDR3 with reference TRBV9 and TRBJ2-7 gives the whole variable domain DSGVTQTPKHLITATGQRVTLRCSPRSGDLSVYWYQQSLDQGLQFLIQYYNGEERAKGNILERFSAQQFPDLHSELNLSSLELGDSALYFCASSVASDHYEQYFGPGTRLTVT.

The table lists this clonotype with many counts. V is TRBV10-2 and J is TRBJ2-2; D remains ambiguous. CDR3 length: 14 residues. CDR1 and CDR2 from the germline V gene are WSHSY and SAAADI. Trimming removed 8 bases from V and 5 bases from J, with 15 bases in between. This CDR3 is CASFPFSRTGELFF. CDR3 in DNA: TGCGCCAGCTTCCCTTTCTCGAGGACCGGGGAGCTGTTTTTT.

This sequence joins TRBV3-1 and TRBJ2-5; D call uncertain. Germline loops: CDR1 LGHDT, CDR2 YNNKEL (reference sequence). V gave up 9 bases and J gave up 2 bases, with 13 bases separating them. The CDR3 has 13 residues. The CDR3 loop is CASDLGTQETQYF. The CDR3 region has the DNA TGTGCCAGTGATCTGGGCACGCAAGAGACCCAGTACTTC.

This clonotype has more than one count but fewer than ten. The chain recombines TRBV9 with TRBJ1-3, with D uncertain. The germline gives CDR1 SGDLS, CDR2 YYNGEE. This CDR3 is 15 amino acids long. The V gene lost 4 bases and the J gene lost 2 bases, with 13 bases spanning the gap. The CDR3 DNA sequence: TGTGCCAGCAGCCTCCATACGGCAACTGGAAACACCATATATTTT. This sequence encodes CASSLHTATGNTIYF.

This clonotype was observed a single time. This chain links TRBV20-1 with TRBJ2-7; D may match TRBD1 or TRBD2 (6 bases each). This CDR3 has 15 residues. Trimming pared 3 bases from V and 6 bases from J, leaving 21 bases between. Per germline, CDR1 DFQATT and CDR2 SNEGSKA (reference sequence). CDR3 sequence (DNA): TGCAGTGCTAGTGGCGGCGTGAGGGGGGACTCCGAGCAGTACTTC. Translated: CSASGGVRGDSEQYF.

This clonotype showed up just a few times. The rearrangement uses TRBV7-9 and TRBJ2-3, with a possible D match to TRBD1 (5 bases). Deletions cut 3 bases from V and 0 bases from J, with 16 bases between. This CDR3 spans 17 amino acids. Germline assignment: CDR1 SEHNR and CDR2 FQNEAQ (reference sequence). The CDR3 nucleotides read TGTGCCAGCAGCTTCCGAGACAGCCCCAAAAGCACAGATACGCAGTATTTT. Protein sequence: CASSFRDSPKSTDTQYF.

The chain has TRBV7-2 and TRBJ2-3; unclear D gene. CDR1 and CDR2 from the germline V gene are SGHTA and FQGNSA. The CDR3 extends over 14 amino acids. V lost 0 bases, J lost 4 bases, and 8 bases lay in between. CDR3: CASSLAVGSDTQYF. CDR3 sequence (DNA): TGTGCCAGCAGCTTAGCAGTTGGATCAGATACGCAGTATTTT.

The chain recombines TRBV11-2 with TRBJ2-3; TRBD1 matches 7 bases. Looked up from germline, CDR1 is SGHAT and CDR2 is FQNNGV. J was trimmed by 6 bases and V by 3 bases; bases with no gene match: 15. The CDR3 is 17 residues long. The DNA for the CDR3 is TGTGCCAGCAGCTTGCAGGACAGGTTTAGGGTATCGGATACGCAGTATTTT. This gives the protein CASSLQDRFRVSDTQYF.